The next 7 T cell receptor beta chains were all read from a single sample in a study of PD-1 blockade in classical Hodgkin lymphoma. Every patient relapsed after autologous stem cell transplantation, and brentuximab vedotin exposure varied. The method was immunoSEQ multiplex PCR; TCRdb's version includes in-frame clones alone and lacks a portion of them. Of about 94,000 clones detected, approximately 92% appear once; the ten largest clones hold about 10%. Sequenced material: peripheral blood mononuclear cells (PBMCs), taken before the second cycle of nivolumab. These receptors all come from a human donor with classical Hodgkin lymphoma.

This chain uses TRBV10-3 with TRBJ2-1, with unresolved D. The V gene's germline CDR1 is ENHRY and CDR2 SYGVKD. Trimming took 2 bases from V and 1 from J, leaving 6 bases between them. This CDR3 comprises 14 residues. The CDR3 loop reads CAISELKSYNEQFF. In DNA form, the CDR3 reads TGTGCCATCAGTGAGCTAAAATCCTACAATGAGCAGTTCTTC.

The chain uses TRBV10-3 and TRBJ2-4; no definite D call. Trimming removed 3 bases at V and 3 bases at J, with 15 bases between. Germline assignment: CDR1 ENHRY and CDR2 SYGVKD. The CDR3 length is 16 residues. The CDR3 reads CAISDLTPLGKNIQYF. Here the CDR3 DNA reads TGTGCCATCAGTGATCTTACCCCCCTAGGCAAAAACATTCAGTACTTC.

CDR3 bases: TGCGCCAGCAGAAGGGGAACCCCGAACACTGAAGCTTTCTTT. It is translated as CASRRGTPNTEAFF. The chain couples TRBV4-1 to TRBJ1-1; possible D gene TRBD1, 5 bases. The CDR3 spans 14 residues. From germline, CDR1 is MGHRA and CDR2 YSYEKL. V lost 6 bases and J 1 base, leaving 12 bases between the germline ends.

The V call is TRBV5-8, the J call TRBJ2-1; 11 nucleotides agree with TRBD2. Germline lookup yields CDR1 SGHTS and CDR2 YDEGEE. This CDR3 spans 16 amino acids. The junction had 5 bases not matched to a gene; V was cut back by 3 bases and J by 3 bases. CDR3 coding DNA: TGTGCCAGCAGCTCGAGACTAGCGGGACTCTACAATGAGCAGTTCTTC. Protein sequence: CASSSRLAGLYNEQFF.

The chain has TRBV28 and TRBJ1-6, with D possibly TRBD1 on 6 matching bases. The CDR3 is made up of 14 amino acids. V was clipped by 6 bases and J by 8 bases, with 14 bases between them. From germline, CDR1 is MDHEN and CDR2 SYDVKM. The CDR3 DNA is TGTGCCAGCAGAAAGGGGGAGGTAGATTCACCCCTCCACTTT. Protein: CASRKGEVDSPLHF.

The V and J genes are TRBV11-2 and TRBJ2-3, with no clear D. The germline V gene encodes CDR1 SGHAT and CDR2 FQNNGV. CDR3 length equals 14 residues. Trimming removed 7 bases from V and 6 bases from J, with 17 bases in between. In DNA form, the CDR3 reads TGTGCCAGCACCCCCGGCCATTTCGGGGATACGCAGTATTTT. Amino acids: CASTPGHFGDTQYF.

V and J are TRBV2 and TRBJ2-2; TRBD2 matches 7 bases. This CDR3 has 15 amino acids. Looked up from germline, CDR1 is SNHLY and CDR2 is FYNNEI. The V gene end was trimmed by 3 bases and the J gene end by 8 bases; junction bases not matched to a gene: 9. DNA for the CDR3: TGTGCCAGCAGTGACGGCGCGGGAGTGTATGGGGAGCTGTTTTTT. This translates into CASSDGAGVYGELFF.